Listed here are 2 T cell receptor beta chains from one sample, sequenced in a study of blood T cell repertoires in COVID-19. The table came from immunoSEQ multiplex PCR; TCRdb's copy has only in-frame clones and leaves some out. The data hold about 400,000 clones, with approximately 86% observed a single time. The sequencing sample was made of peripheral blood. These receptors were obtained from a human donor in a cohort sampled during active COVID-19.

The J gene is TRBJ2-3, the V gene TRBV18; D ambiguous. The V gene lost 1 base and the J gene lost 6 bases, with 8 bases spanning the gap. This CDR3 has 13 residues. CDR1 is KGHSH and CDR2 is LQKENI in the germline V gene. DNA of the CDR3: TGTGCCAGCTCACCACTGCCCGGGGATACGCAGTATTTT. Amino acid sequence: CASSPLPGDTQYF.

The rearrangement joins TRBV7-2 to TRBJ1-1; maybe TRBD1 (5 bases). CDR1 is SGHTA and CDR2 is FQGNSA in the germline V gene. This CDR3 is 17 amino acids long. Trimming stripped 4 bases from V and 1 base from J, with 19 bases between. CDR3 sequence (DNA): TGTGCCAGCAGCTACCCCTGGGGGAGGGGAGAGAACACTGAAGCTTTCTTT. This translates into CASSYPWGRGENTEAFF.